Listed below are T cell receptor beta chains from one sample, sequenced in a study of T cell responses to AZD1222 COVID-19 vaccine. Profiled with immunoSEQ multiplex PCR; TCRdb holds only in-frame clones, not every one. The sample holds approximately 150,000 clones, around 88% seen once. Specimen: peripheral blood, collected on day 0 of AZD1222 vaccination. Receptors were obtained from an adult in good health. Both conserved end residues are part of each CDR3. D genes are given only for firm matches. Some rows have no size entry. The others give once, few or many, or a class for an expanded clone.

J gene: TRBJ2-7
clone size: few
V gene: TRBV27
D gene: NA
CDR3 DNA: TGTGCCAGCAGTTTAAGGGCATCCTACGAGCAGTACTTC
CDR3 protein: CASSLRASYEQYF

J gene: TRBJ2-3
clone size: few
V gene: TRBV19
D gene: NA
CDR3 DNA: TGTGCCAGTAGTTACTTCGGGACGCAGTATTTT
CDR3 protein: CASSYFGTQYF

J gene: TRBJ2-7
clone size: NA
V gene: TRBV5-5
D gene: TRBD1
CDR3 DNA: TGTGCCAGCAGCTCCGGGGGGACAGGGTTCCAAGAGCAGTACTTC
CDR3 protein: CASSSGGTGFQEQYF

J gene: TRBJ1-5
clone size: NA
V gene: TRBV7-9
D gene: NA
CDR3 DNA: TGTGCCAGCAGCTTAGGGAGCAGGCCATATCAGCCCCAGCATTTT
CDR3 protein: CASSLGSRPYQPQHF

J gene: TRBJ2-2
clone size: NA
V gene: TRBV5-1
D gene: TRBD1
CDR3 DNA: TGCGCCAGCAGCGTTCAACGGAAACGGGACAGACTAAACACCGGGGAGCTGTTTTTT
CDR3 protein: CASSVQRKRDRLNTGELFF

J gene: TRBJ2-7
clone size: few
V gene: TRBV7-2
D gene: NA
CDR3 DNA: TGTGCCAGCAGCTTTTCTATCTCGGTCCCCAACGAGCAGTACTTC
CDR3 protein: CASSFSISVPNEQYF

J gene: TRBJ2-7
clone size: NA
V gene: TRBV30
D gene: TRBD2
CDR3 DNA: TGTGCCTGGAGCGGACTAGCGGGAGGCTACGAGCAGTACTTC
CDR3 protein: CAWSGLAGGYEQYF

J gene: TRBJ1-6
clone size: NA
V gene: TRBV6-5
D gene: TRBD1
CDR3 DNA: TGTGCCAGCAGGGTGACAGGGGGAAATTCACCCCTCCACTTT
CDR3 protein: CASRVTGGNSPLHF

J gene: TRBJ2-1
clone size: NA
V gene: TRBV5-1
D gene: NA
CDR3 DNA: TGCGCCAGCAGCTTGGACCCCCCTAAGGGAGGTGGCGATGAGCAGTTCTTC
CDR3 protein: CASSLDPPKGGGDEQFF

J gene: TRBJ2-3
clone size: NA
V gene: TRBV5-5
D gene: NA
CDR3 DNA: TGTGCCAGCAGCCAAGGGGGGGCCCGCACAGATACGCAGTATTTT
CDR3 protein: CASSQGGARTDTQYF

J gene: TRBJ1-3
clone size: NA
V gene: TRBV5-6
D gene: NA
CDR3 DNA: TGTGCCAGCAGCTTTGGACGAACCAACTCTGGAAACACCATATATTTT
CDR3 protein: CASSFGRTNSGNTIYF

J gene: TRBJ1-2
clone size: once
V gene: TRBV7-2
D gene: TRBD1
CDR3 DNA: TGTGCCAGCATCGGGCAGGGGGACTATGGCTACACCTTC
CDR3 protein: CASIGQGDYGYTF

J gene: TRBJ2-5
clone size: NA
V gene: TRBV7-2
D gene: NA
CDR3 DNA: TGTGCCAGCAGCTCGCAAGAGACCCAGTACTTC
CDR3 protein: CASSSQETQYF

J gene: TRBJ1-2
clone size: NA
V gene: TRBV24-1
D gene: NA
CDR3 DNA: TGTGCCACCAGTGATAGCAGGGGCGGGAGCTATGGCTACACCTTC
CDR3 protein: CATSDSRGGSYGYTF

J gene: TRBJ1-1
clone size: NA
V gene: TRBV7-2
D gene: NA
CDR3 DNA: TGTGCCAGCAGCTTACGGGCAGGGCAAAGGCTCACTGAAGCTTTCTTT
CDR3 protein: CASSLRAGQRLTEAFF

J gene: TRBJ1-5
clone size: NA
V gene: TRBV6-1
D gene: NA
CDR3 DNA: TGTGCCAGCAGTGATATGGGTTACCAGCCCCAGCATTTT
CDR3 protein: CASSDMGYQPQHF

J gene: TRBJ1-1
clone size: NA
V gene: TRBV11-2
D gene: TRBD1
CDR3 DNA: TGTGCCAGCAGCGCAAAACGACAGGGGGCGCCCACTGAAGCTTTCTTT
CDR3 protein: CASSAKRQGAPTEAFF

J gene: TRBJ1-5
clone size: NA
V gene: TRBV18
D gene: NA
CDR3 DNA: TGTGCCAGCTCACCCTCGACAGGAACTTTCAATCAGCCCCAGCATTTT
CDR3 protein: CASSPSTGTFNQPQHF

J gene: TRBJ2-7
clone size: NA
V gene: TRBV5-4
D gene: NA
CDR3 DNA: TGTGCCAGCAGCTTGTCTAGCGCGTCGTCCGAGCAGTACTTC
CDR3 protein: CASSLSSASSEQYF

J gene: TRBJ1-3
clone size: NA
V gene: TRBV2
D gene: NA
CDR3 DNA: TGTGCCACCAACCGGCCTGGAAACACCATATATTTT
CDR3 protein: CATNRPGNTIYF

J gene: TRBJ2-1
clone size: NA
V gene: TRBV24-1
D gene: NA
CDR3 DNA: TGTGCCACCAGTGATTTGGCGGACAATGAGCAGTTCTTC
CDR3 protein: CATSDLADNEQFF

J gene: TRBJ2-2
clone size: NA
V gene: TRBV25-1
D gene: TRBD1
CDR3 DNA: TGTGCCAGCAGTGAGGGGGACAGGGACACCGGGGAGCTGTTTTTT
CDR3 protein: CASSEGDRDTGELFF

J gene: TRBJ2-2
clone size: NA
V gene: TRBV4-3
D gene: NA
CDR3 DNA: TGCGCCAGCAGCCAAGGGACCGGAAGCCGCGGGACCGGGGAGCTGTTTTTT
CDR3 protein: CASSQGTGSRGTGELFF

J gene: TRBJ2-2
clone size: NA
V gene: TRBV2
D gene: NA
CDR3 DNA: TGTGCCAGCAGTGAAGACATCTCGAACACCGGGGAGCTGTTTTTT
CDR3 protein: CASSEDISNTGELFF

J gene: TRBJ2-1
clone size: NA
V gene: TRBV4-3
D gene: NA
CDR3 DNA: TGCGCCAGCAGCCAAATGAGGGGGTACAATGAGCAGTTCTTC
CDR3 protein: CASSQMRGYNEQFF

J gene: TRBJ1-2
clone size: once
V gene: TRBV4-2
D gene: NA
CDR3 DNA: TGTGCCAGCAGCCAAGGTGAGACAGTGAACTATGGCTACACCTTC
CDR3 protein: CASSQGETVNYGYTF

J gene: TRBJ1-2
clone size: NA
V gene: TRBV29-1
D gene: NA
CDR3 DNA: TGCAGCGTGGGGGACCCTGGGTGGGGCTACACCTTC
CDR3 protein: CSVGDPGWGYTF

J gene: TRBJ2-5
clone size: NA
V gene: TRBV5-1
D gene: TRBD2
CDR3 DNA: TGCGCCAGCAGCCCGGGACTAGCGGGAGGGCCCATTGAGACCCAGTACTTC
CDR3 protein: CASSPGLAGGPIETQYF

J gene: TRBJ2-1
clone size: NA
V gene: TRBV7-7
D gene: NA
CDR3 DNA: TGTGCTAGCAGCCCTAGCGAGCGCTCCTACAATGAGCAGTTCTTC
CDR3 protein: CASSPSERSYNEQFF

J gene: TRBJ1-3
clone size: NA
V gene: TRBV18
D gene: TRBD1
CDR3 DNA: TGTGCCAGCTCGGGACAGCCAATCTCTGGAAACACCATATATTTT
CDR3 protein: CASSGQPISGNTIYF

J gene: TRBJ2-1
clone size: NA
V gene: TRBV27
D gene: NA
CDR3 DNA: TGTGCCAGCGCCTCGACCCGATCCTACAATGAGCAGTTCTTC
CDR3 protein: CASASTRSYNEQFF

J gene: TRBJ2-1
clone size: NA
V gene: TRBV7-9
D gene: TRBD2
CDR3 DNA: TGTGCCAGCAGCTTAGCGCATTACAGCGGGAGTAGAAATGAGCAGTTCTTC
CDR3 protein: CASSLAHYSGSRNEQFF

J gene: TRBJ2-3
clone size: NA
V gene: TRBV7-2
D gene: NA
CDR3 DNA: TGTGCCAGCAGCCAGGCGGGCCGCTTGACGCAGTATTTT
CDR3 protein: CASSQAGRLTQYF